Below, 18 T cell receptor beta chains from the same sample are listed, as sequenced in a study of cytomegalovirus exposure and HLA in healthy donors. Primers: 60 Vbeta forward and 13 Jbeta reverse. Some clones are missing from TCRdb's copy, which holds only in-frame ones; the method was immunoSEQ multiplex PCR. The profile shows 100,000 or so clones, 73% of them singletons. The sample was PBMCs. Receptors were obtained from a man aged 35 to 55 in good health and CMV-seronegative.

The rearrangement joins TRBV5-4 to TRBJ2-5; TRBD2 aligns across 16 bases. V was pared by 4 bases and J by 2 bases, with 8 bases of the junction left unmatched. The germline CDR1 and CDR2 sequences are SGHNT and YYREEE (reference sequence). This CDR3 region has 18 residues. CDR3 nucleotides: TGTGCCAGCAGCCGCGGGACTAGCGGGGGGGCCGATCAAGAGACCCAGTACTTC. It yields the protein CASSRGTSGGADQETQYF.

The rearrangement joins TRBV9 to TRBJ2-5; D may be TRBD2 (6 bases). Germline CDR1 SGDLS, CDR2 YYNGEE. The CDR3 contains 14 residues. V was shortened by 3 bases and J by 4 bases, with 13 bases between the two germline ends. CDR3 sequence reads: CASSANGGRETQYF. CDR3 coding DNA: TGTGCCAGCAGCGCGAATGGGGGGAGAGAGACCCAGTACTTC. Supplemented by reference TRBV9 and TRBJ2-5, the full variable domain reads DSGVTQTPKHLITATGQRVTLRCSPRSGDLSVYWYQQSLDQGLQFLIQYYNGEERAKGNILERFSAQQFPDLHSELNLSSLELGDSALYFCASSANGGRETQYFGPGTRLLVL.

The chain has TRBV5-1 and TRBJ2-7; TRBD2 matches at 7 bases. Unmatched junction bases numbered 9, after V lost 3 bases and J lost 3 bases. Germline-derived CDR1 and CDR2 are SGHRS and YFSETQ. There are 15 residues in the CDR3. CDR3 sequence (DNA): TGCGCCAGCAGCTGGGGGGGTAGAGACAGCTACGAGCAGTACTTC. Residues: CASSWGGRDSYEQYF.

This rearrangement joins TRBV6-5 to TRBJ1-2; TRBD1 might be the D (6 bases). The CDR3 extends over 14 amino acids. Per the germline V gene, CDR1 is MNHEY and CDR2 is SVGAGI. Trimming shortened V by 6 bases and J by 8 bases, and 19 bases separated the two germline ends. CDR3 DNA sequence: TGTGCCAGCAGCTCCCCCGGTCGGGGGGGCGGCTACACCTTC. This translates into CASSSPGRGGGYTF.

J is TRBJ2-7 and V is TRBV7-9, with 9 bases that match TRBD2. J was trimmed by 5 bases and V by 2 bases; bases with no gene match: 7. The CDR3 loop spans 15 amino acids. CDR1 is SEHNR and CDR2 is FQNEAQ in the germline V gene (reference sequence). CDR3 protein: CASSLTQGGGDEQYF. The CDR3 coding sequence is TGTGCCAGCAGCTTAACTCAGGGCGGGGGGGACGAGCAGTACTTC. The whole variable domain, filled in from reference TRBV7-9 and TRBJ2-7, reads DTGVSQNPRHKITKRGQNVTFRCDPISEHNRLYWYRQTLGQGPEFLTYFQNEAQLEKSRLLSDRFSAERPKGSFSTLEIQRTEQGDSAMYLCASSLTQGGGDEQYFGPGTRLTVT.

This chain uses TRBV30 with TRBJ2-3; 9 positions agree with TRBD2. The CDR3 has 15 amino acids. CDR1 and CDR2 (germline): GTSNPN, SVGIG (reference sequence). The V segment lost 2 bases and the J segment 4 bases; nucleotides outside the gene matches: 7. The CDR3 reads CAWSRTSAVSDTQYF. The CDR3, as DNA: TGTGCCTGGAGTAGGACTAGCGCAGTCTCAGATACGCAGTATTTT.

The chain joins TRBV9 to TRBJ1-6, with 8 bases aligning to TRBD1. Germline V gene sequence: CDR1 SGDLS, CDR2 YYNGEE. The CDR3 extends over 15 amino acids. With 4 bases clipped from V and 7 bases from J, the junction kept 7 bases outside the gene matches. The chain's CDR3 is CASSLTGAGNSPLHF. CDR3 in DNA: TGTGCCAGCAGCCTGACAGGGGCTGGGAATTCACCCCTCCACTTT.

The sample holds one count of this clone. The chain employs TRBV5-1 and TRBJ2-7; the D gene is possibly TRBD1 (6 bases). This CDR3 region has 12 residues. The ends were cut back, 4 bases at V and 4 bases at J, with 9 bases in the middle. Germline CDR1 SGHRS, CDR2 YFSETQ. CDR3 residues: CASSRGQYEQYF. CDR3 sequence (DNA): TGCGCCAGCAGCAGAGGACAGTACGAGCAGTACTTC.

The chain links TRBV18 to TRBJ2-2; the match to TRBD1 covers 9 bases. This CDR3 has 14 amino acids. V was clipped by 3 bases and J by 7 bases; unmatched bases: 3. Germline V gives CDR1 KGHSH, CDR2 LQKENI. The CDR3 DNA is TGTGCCAGCTCACCGAACAGGGGGCACGGGGAGCTGTTTTTT. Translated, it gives CASSPNRGHGELFF.

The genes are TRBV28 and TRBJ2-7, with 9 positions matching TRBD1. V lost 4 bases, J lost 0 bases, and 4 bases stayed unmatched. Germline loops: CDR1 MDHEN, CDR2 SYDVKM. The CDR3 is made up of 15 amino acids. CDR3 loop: CASSSPGQGSYEQYV. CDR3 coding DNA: TGTGCCAGCAGTTCACCGGGACAGGGCTCCTACGAGCAGTACGTC.

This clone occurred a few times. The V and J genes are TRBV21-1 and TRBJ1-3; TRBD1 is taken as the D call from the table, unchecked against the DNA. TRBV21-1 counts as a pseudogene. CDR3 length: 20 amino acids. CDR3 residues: CASRKGTLRQGEISGNTIYF. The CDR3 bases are TGTGCCAGCAGAAAGGGGACATTACGGCAGGGGGAAATCTCTGGAAACACCATATATTTT.

CDR3 coding DNA: TGTGCCAGCGCCCATGGGGGGGTAGCGGGGCAGGAGCAGTTCTTC. This translates into CASAHGGVAGQEQFF. The rearrangement uses TRBV11-2 and TRBJ2-1; 8 bases map to TRBD2. Germline V gene lookup returns CDR1 SGHAT and CDR2 FQNNGV. Trimming removed 8 bases from V and 10 bases from J; junction bases left unmatched: 16. The CDR3 is 15 residues long.

The chain's CDR3 is CASSPSDEQFF. The CDR3 nucleotides read TGTGCCAGCAGTCCGTCTGATGAGCAGTTCTTC. J is TRBJ2-1 and V is TRBV25-1; no reliable D call. Trimming cost V 5 bases and J 8 bases, with 7 bases left between them. CDR1 and CDR2 from the germline V gene are MGHDK and SYGVNS. The CDR3 extends over 11 amino acids.

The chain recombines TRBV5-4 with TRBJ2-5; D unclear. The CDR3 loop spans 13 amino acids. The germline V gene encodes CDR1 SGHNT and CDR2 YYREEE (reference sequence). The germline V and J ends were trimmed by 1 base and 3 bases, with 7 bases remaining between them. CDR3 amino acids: CASSLRSKETQYF. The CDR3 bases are TGTGCCAGCAGCTTGAGGAGCAAAGAGACCCAGTACTTC.

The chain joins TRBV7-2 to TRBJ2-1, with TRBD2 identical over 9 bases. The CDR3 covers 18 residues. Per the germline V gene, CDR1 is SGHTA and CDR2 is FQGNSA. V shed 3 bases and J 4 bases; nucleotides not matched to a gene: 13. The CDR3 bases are TGTGCCAGCAGCTTTTTTTCCCGGCGGGGGGGTCTATACAATGAGCAGTTCTTC. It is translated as CASSFFSRRGGLYNEQFF. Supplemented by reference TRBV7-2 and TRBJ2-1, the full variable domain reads GAGVSQSPSNKVTEKGKDVELRCDPISGHTALYWYRQSLGQGLEFLIYFQGNSAPDKSGLPSDRFSAERTGGSVSTLTIQRTQQEDSAVYLCASSFFSRRGGLYNEQFFGPGTRLTVL.

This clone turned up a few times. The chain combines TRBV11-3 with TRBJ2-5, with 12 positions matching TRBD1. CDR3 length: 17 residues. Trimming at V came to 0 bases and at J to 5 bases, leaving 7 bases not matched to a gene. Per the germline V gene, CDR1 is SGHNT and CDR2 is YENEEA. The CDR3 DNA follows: TGTGCCAGCAGCTTAGATCACGGGACAGGGGGCTTTGAGACCCAGTACTTC. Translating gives CASSLDHGTGGFETQYF. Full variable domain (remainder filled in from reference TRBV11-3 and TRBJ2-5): EAGVVQSPRYKIIEKKQPVAFWCNPISGHNTLYWYLQNLGQGPELLIRYENEEAVDDSQLPKDRFSAERLKGVDSTLKIQPAELGDSAVYLCASSLDHGTGGFETQYFGPGTRLLVL.

CDR3 residues: CASRRTGEINQPQHF. CDR3 nucleotides: TGTGCCAGCAGACGGACAGGGGAGATCAATCAGCCCCAGCATTTT. The chain links TRBV5-5 to TRBJ1-5, with 9 bases that match TRBD1. The V segment lost 5 bases and the J segment 3 bases; nucleotides outside the gene matches: 6. The CDR3 covers 15 residues. Per the germline V gene, CDR1 is SGHKS and CDR2 is YYEKEE (reference sequence).

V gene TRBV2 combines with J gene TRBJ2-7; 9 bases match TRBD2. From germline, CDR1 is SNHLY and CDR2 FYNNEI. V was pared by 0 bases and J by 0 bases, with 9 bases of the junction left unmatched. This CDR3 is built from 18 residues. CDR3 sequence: CASSEAGGVAGDSYEQYF. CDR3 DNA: TGTGCCAGCAGTGAAGCCGGCGGGGTAGCGGGGGACTCCTACGAGCAGTACTTC.